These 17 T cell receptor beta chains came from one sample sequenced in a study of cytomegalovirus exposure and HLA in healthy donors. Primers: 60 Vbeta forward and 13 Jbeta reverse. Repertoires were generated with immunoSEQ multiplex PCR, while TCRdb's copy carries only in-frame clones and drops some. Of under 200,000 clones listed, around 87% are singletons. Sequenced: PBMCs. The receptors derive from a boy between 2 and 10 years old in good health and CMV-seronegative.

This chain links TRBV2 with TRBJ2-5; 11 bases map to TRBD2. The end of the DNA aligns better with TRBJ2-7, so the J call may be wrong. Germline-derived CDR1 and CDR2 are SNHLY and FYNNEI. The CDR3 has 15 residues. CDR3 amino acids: CASSDTSGSSYEQYF. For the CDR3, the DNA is TGTGCCAGCAGCGACACTAGCGGGAGCTCCTACGAGCAGTACTTC.

The CDR3, as DNA: TGTGCCAGCAGTGGGAGACAGGGGGCTGGACAGCCCCAGCATTTT. Protein product: CASSGRQGAGQPQHF. The V and J genes are TRBV2 and TRBJ1-5; 10 bases fit TRBD1. The length of the CDR3 is 15 residues. V shed 4 bases and J 7 bases; nucleotides not matched to a gene: 7. Germline CDR1 is SNHLY and CDR2 is FYNNEI.

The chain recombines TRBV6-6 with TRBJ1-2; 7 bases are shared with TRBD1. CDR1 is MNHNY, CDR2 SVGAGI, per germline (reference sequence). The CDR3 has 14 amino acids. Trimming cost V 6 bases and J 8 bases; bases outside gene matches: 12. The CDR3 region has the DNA TGTGCCAGCAGCCTCACTTCCCGGGACAGCGGCTACACCTTC. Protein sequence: CASSLTSRDSGYTF.

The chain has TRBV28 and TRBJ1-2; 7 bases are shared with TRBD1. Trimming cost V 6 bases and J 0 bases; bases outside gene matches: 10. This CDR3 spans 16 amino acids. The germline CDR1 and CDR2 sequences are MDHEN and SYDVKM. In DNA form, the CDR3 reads TGTGCCAGCAGAGCACCCGGGACAGCTACTAACTATGGCTACACCTTC. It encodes CASRAPGTATNYGYTF.

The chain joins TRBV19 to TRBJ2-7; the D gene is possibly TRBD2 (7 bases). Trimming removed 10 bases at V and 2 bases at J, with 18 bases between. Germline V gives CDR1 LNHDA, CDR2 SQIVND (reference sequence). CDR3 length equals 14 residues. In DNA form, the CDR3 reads TGTGCCACCATGCTGGGCGGGGGCACCTACGAGCAGTACTTC. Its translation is CATMLGGGTYEQYF.

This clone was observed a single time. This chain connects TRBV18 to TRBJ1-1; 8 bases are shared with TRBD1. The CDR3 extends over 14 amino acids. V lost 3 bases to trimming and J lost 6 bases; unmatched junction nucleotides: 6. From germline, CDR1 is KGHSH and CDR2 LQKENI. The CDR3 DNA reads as TGTGCCAGCTCACCGAGACAGGGGAGAGCTGAAGCTTTCTTT. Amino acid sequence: CASSPRQGRAEAFF.

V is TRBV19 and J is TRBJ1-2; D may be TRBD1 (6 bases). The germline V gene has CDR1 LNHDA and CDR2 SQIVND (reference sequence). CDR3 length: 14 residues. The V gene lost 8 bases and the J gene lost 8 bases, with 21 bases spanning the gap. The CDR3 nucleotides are TGTGCCAGTGGGGCAACGGGACAAAGTTACGGCTACACCTTC. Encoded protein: CASGATGQSYGYTF.

The CDR3 loop is CASSLYQGGNTEAFF. CDR3 DNA: TGTGCCAGCAGCTTGTACCAGGGGGGGAACACTGAAGCTTTCTTT. The chain couples TRBV7-2 to TRBJ1-1; 7 bases map to TRBD1. The CDR3 totals 15 residues. Per germline, CDR1 SGHTA and CDR2 FQGNSA. V was clipped by 3 bases and J by 1 base; unmatched bases: 5.

The CDR3 here is CASSQSDNYGYTF. The CDR3 DNA is TGTGCCAGCAGTCAGAGCGATAACTATGGCTACACCTTC. The chain employs TRBV27 and TRBJ1-2, with no clear D. This CDR3 is 13 amino acids long. Trimming pared 5 bases from V and 1 base from J, leaving 8 bases between. CDR1 and CDR2 from the germline V gene are MNHEY and SMNVEV (reference sequence).

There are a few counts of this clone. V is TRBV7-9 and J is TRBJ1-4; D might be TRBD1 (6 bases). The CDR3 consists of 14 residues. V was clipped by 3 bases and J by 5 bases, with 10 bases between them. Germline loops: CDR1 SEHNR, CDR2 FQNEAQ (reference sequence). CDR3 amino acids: CASSLRQGNEKLFF. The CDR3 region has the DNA TGTGCCAGCAGCTTGCGCCAGGGGAATGAAAAACTGTTTTTT.

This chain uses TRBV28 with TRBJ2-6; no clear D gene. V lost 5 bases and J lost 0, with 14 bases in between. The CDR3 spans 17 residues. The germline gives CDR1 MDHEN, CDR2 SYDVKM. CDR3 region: CASSVLPQSSGANVLTF. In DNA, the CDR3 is TGTGCCAGCAGTGTCTTGCCACAGAGCTCTGGGGCCAACGTCCTGACTTTC.

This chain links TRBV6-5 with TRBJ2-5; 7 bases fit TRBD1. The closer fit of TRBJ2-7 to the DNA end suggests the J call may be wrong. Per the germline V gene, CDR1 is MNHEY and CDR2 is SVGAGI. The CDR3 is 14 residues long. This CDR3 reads CASSRDRVGYEQYF. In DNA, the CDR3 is TGTGCCAGCAGTCGAGACAGGGTGGGGTACGAGCAGTACTTC.

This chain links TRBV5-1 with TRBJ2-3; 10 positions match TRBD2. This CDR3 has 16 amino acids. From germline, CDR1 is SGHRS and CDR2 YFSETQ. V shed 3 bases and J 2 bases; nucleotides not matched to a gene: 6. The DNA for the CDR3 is TGCGCCAGCAGCTCCACTAGCGGGGCTATCACAGATACGCAGTATTTT. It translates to CASSSTSGAITDTQYF.

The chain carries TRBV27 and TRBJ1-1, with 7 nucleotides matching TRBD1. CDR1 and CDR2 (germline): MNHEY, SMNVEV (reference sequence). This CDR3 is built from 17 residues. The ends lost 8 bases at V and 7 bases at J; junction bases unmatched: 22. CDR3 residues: CASQFRRGLGTDGEAFF. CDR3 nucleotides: TGTGCCAGCCAGTTCCGGCGGGGACTCGGGACAGACGGTGAAGCTTTCTTT.

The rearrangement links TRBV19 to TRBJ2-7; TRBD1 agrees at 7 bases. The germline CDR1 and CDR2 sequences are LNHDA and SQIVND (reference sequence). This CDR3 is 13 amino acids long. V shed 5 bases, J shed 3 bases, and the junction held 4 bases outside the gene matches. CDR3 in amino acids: CASSSTGSYEQYF. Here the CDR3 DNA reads TGTGCCAGTAGTTCGACAGGGAGCTACGAGCAGTACTTC.

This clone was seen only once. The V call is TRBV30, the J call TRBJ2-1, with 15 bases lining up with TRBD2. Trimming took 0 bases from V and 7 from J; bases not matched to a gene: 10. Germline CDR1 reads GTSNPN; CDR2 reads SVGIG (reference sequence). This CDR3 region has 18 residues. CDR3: CAWSVRVGTSGRRNEQFF. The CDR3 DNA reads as TGTGCCTGGAGTGTACGAGTTGGGACTAGCGGGAGGAGGAATGAGCAGTTCTTC.

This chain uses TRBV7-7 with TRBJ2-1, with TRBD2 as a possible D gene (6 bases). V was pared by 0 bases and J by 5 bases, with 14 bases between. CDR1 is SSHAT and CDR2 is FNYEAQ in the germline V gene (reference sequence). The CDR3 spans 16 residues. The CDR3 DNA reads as TGTGCCAGCAGCTTAGCCTGGGCGGGGATAAACAATGAGCAGTTCTTC. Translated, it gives CASSLAWAGINNEQFF.